The present T cell receptor (beta chain) was sequenced within a study of blood T cell repertoires in COVID-19. Study-level information: From T cells, B-cell-depleted T cells, or PBMCs came the material, which was cDNA or gDNA.

Sequencing used immunoSEQ multiplex PCR; TCRdb keeps in-frame clones, though not all of them. The data contain 150,000 to 200,000 clones, 85% to 90% of them singletons. The CDR3 extends over 15 amino acids. V lost 1 base, J lost 3 bases, and 11 bases lay in between. Per germline, CDR1 SGHRS and CDR2 YFSETQ. Specimen: peripheral blood. The chain employs TRBV5-1 and TRBJ2-1; D perhaps matches TRBD1 (6 bases). The clonotype was recovered from a human donor in a cohort sampled during active COVID-19. The CDR3 coding sequence is TGCGCCAGCAGCTTGCAGGGGCGGAGCTACAATGAGCAGTTCTTC. Translated, it gives CASSLQGRSYNEQFF.